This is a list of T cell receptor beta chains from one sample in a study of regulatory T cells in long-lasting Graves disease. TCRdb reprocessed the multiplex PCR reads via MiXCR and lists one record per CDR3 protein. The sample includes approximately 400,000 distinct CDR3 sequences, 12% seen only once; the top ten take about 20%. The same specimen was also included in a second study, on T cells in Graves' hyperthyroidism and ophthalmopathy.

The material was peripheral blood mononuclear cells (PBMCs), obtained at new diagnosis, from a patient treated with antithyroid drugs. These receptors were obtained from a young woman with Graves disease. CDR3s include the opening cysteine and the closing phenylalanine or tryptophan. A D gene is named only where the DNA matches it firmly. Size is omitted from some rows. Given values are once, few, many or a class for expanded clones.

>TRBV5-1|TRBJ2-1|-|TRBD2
TGCGCCAGCAGCTTGGCCGGACTAGCGGGGGATTCCTACAATGAGCAGTTCTTC
CASSLAGLAGDSYNEQFF
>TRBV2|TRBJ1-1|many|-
TGTGCCAGCAGAGCGCAGGGCCTTGTGATTGAAGCTTTCTTT
CASRAQGLVIEAFF
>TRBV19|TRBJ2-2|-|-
TGTGCCAGCTCCGGGCTGGAGAACACCGGGGAGCTGTTTTTT
CASSGLENTGELFF
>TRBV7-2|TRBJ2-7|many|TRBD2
TGTGCCAGCAGCTTACCTTCTGGACTAGCGGGAGAACCGTACGCGCAGTACTTC
CASSLPSGLAGEPYAQYF
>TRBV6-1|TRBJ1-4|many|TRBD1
TGTGCCAGCAGTGAAGGACAGGGGGCGAGGAGTGAAAAACTGTTTTTT
CASSEGQGARSEKLFF
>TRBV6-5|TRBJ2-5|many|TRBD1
TGTGCCAGCAGTTACGGGGGGGGACAGGGGCTGACAGAGACCCAGTACTTC
CASSYGGGQGLTETQYF
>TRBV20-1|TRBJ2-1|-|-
TGCAGTGCTCAGCTAGCGCACAAGGACCCTTTC
CSAQLAHKDPF
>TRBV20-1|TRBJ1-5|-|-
TGCAGTGCTAGAGTCGAAGGGGGGAACTTCCAGCCCCAGCATTTT
CSARVEGGNFQPQHF
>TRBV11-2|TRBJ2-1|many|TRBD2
TGTGCCAGCAGCTCGGTATCGGGAGGGGTGGATGAGCAGTTCTTC
CASSSVSGGVDEQFF
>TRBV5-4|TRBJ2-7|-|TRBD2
TGTGCCAGCAGCTTGGCGACTAGCGGGAGGCGCGAGCAGTACTTC
CASSLATSGRREQYF
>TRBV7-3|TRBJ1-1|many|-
TGTGCCAGCAGCTTTTCCGGGCCCTCCCCGCGTGAAGCTTTCTTT
CASSFSGPSPREAFF
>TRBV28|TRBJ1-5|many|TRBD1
TGTGCCAGCAAGGAGGGGGCCTATAGCAATCAGCCCCAGCATTTT
CASKEGAYSNQPQHF
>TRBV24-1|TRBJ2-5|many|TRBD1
TGTGCCACCAGTGCGTCCGACAGGGAAGGGCAAGAGACCCAGTACTTC
CATSASDREGQETQYF
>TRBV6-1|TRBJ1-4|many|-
TGTGCCAGCAGGCCGGACAGAACAAATGAAAAACTGTTTTTT
CASRPDRTNEKLFF
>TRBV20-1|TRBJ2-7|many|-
TGCAGTGCTAGAGATAGGGTGGGGAGCTCCTACGAGCAGTACTTC
CSARDRVGSSYEQYF
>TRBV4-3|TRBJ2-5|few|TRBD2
TGCGCCAGCAGCCAAGGGGCCAGCGGGGAAGAGACCCAGTACTTC
CASSQGASGEETQYF
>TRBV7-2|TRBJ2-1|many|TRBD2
TGTGCCAGCAGCCTCATTTCCGGGACTAGCTATAGCAATGAGCAGTTCTTC
CASSLISGTSYSNEQFF
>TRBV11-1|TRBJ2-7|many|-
TGTGCCAGCAGCTCGGGGCCAGGTTACTACGAGCAGTACTTC
CASSSGPGYYEQYF
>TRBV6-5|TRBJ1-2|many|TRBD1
TGTGCCAGCAGTTACGCCGTGGGGGACAGTTATGGCTACACCTTC
CASSYAVGDSYGYTF
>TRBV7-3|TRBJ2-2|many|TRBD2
TGTGCCAGCAGCTTACTAGGGGCGGGAGTTAACGGGGAGCTGTTTTTT
CASSLLGAGVNGELFF
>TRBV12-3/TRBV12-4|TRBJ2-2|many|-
TGTGCCAGCAGACAAATAGGAGCCGGGGAGCTGTTTTTT
CASRQIGAGELFF
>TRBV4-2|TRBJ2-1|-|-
TGTGCCAGCAGCCAAGATTTTGGAGCGGTCTACAATGAGCAGTTCTTC
CASSQDFGAVYNEQFF